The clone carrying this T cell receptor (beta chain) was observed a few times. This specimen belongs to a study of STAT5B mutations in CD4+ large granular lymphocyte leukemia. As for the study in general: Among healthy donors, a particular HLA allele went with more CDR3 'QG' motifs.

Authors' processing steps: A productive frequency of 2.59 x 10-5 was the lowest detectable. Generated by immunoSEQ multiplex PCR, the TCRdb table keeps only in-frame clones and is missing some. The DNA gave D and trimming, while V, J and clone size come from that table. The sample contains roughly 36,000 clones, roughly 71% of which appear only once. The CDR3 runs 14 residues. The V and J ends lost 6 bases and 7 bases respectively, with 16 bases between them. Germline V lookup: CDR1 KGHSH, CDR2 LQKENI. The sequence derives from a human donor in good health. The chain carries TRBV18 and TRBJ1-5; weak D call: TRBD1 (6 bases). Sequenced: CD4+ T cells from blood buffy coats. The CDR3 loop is CASSPNYGGQPQHF. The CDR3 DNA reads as TGTGCCAGCTCGCCTAACTACGGGGGCCAGCCCCAGCATTTT.